This entry lists 22 T cell receptor beta chains sequenced from one sample in a study of T cells expressing NK-cell markers. TCRdb re-called the 5' RACE reads and shows each CDR3 protein once, DNA omitted. This sample contains 300,000 or so distinct CDR3 sequences. The source material was blood T cells: a sorted CD56 or NKG2C T cell subset, CD4+ or CD8+ T cells, or bulk PBMC T cells (not recorded which). Receptor source: a woman between 18 and 69 years old in good health.

The chain combines TRBV12-3 or TRBV12-4 with TRBJ1-5. CDR3 length: 11 amino acids. The CDR3 sequence: CASSPHLPQHF.

The chain couples TRBV20-1 to TRBJ2-3. Germline values: CDR1 DFQATT, CDR2 SNEGSKA (reference sequence). This CDR3 comprises 15 residues. CDR3 protein: CSARVFYLSTDTQYF.

J is TRBJ1-1 and V is TRBV5-1; checking the TCRdb D call of TRBD1 is not possible without DNA. Germline V gives CDR1 SGHRS, CDR2 YFSETQ. The CDR3 consists of 13 residues. The CDR3 protein is CASSLGTGPEAFF.

The J gene is TRBJ1-6, the V gene TRBV2. This CDR3 has 15 residues. In germline, CDR1 is SNHLY, CDR2 FYNNEI. This CDR3 reads CASSFIGEGNSPLHF. Complete variable domain (other parts from reference TRBV2 and TRBJ1-6): EPEVTQTPSHQVTQMGQEVILRCVPISNHLYFYWYRQILGQKVEFLVSFYNNEISEKSEIFDDQFSVERPDGSNFTLKIRSTKLEDSAMYFCASSFIGEGNSPLHFGNGTRLTVT.

This sequence joins TRBV4-3 and TRBJ2-5; with no DNA, the TCRdb D assignment of TRBD2 cannot be verified. CDR3 length equals 13 residues. Germline V lookup: CDR1 LGHNA, CDR2 YSLEER. The CDR3: CASSHLAGETQYF.

The chain couples TRBV7-2 to TRBJ2-2; the TCRdb call, TRBD1, lacks DNA for checking. This CDR3 spans 15 amino acids. Germline CDR1 SGHTA, CDR2 FQGNSA. This chain's CDR3 is CASTQPPGVGGELFF.

The chain employs TRBV7-2 and TRBJ2-5. Germline values: CDR1 SGHTA, CDR2 FQGNSA. This CDR3 has 12 residues. The CDR3 here is CASSLAEETQYF.

The CDR3 is CASSYSSQPQHF. The chain carries TRBV6-6 and TRBJ1-5. This CDR3 is 12 amino acids long. CDR1 and CDR2 (germline): MNHNY, SVGAGI (reference sequence).

The chain recombines TRBV12-3 or TRBV12-4 with TRBJ2-3. The CDR3 runs to 14 residues. CDR3 sequence reads: CASSGSGRTDTQYF.

V usage is TRBV7-2 and J usage is TRBJ1-3. The CDR3 has 13 amino acids. Germline V CDR1 and CDR2: SGHTA, FQGNSA. CDR3 region: CASSFGRGNTIYF.

The chain employs TRBV20-1 and TRBJ2-2; the D call from TCRdb, TRBD2, cannot be confirmed without DNA. The CDR3 has 14 residues. The germline CDR1 and CDR2 sequences are DFQATT and SNEGSKA (reference sequence). This CDR3 is CSARLAGGSGELFF.

The chain couples TRBV3-1 to TRBJ2-5; the TCRdb D gene call, TRBD1, has no DNA to confirm it. The CDR3 is 15 residues long. In germline, CDR1 is LGHDT, CDR2 YNNKEL (reference sequence). The CDR3 protein is CASSQETVRQETQYF.

The chain combines TRBV5-1 with TRBJ2-1; TCRdb indicates TRBD1, and absent DNA this call remains unverified. Germline CDR1 and CDR2: SGHRS and YFSETQ. The CDR3 spans 14 residues. The chain's CDR3 is CASSLEVLKTGQFF.

The chain has TRBV9 and TRBJ2-1; TCRdb indicates TRBD1, and absent DNA this call remains unverified. In germline, CDR1 is SGDLS, CDR2 YYNGEE. The CDR3 sequence is 16 residues long. CDR3 region: CASSPPSRTRDNEQFF.

J is TRBJ1-2 and V is TRBV7-2; TCRdb reports TRBD1, a call that lacks DNA to check it against. Germline-derived CDR1 and CDR2 are SGHTA and FQGNSA. The CDR3 length is 12 residues. CDR3: CASSKGGWGYTF.

V gene TRBV12-3 or TRBV12-4 combines with J gene TRBJ1-2; the TCRdb D gene call, TRBD1, has no DNA to confirm it. This CDR3 is built from 11 residues. This chain's CDR3 is CATSQGHGYTF.

This chain's CDR3 is CASSPNNEKLFF. J is TRBJ1-4 and V is TRBV7-2. From germline, CDR1 is SGHTA and CDR2 FQGNSA. The CDR3 runs to 12 residues. Combining the CDR3 with reference TRBV7-2 and TRBJ1-4 gives the whole variable domain GAGVSQSPSNKVTEKGKDVELRCDPISGHTALYWYRQSLGQGLEFLIYFQGNSAPDKSGLPSDRFSAERTGGSVSTLTIQRTQQEDSAVYLCASSPNNEKLFFGSGTQLSVL.

The chain combines TRBV5-1 with TRBJ2-5; TCRdb's D gene call, TRBD1, goes unchecked for lack of DNA. Germline lookup yields CDR1 SGHRS and CDR2 YFSETQ. CDR3 length: 16 residues. The CDR3 spells CASSSGQGQNKETQYF.

The chain uses TRBV7-8 and TRBJ2-2; with no DNA, the TCRdb D assignment of TRBD2 cannot be verified. Germline V gene data show CDR1 as SGHVS and CDR2 as FQNEAQ. This CDR3 comprises 15 residues. CDR3 sequence reads: CASSLAGPSPGELFF.

The chain has TRBV5-1 and TRBJ2-5; the TCRdb D gene call, TRBD2, has no DNA to confirm it. There are 16 residues in the CDR3. In germline, CDR1 is SGHRS, CDR2 YFSETQ. CDR3 protein: CASSLAPSGGQETQYF.

The gene calls are TRBV5-1 and TRBJ2-3. This CDR3 region has 14 residues. CDR1 SGHRS and CDR2 YFSETQ come from the germline V gene. This CDR3 reads CASSLALGTDTQYF.

The J gene is TRBJ2-2, the V gene TRBV5-1; TCRdb indicates TRBD1, and absent DNA this call remains unverified. This CDR3 spans 16 amino acids. CDR1 and CDR2 from the germline V gene are SGHRS and YFSETQ. The CDR3 is CASSFSSGFDTGELFF.